Below, 14 T cell receptor beta chains from the same sample are listed, as sequenced in a study of post-analysis software for immune sequencing data. Overall study results and limits: Patients carried five TRBV segments more frequently than controls did, and TRBV5-6, TRBV5-1 and TRBV20-1 were among them.

Incorporated into the TCR beta cDNA libraries were unique molecular identifiers, which served to reduce PCR and sequencing biases. One entry per CDR3 protein results from TCRdb running MiXCR on the PCR reads. The sample contains 170,000 or so distinct CDR3 sequences, roughly 31% of which appear only once. What these receptors recognize is not known. Sequencing was carried out using blood. The receptors derive from a girl aged 10 to 17 with multiple sclerosis.

This clonotype showed up just a few times. The chain has TRBV20-1 and TRBJ2-7; 11 bases match TRBD1. The CDR3 consists of 15 residues. The V gene end was trimmed by 3 bases and the J gene end by 1 base; junction bases not matched to a gene: 5. The germline V gene has CDR1 DFQATT and CDR2 SNEGSKA (reference sequence). Written as DNA, the CDR3 is TGCAGTGCTAGGAAAGGGACAGGGGGTTCCTACGAGCAGTACTTC. Residues: CSARKGTGGSYEQYF.

This clonotype was seen only a few times. The chain employs TRBV29-1 and TRBJ2-2; 7 positions match TRBD1. The V and J ends lost 7 bases and 2 bases, in that order; junction bases with no gene match: 7. Germline CDR1 is SQVTM and CDR2 is ANQGSEA. This CDR3 is built from 14 residues. In DNA, the CDR3 is TGCAGCGGAGCGCAGGGGGAAAACACCGGGGAGCTGTTTTTT. Protein sequence: CSGAQGENTGELFF.

Many counts were recorded for this clonotype. V usage is TRBV6-5 and J usage is TRBJ1-2, with TRBD1 matching over 8 bases. The CDR3 runs 12 residues. V trimming: 6 bases; J trimming: 7 bases; junction bases outside the gene matches: 4. CDR1 and CDR2 from the germline V gene are MNHEY and SVGAGI. DNA of the CDR3: TGTGCCAGCAGAGGACAGGGCGCTGGCTACACCTTC. As protein: CASRGQGAGYTF.

The genes are TRBV3-1 and TRBJ1-4; TRBD1 might be the D (5 bases). The CDR3 length is 14 residues. Germline V lookup: CDR1 LGHDT, CDR2 YNNKEL (reference sequence). V shed 4 bases and J shed 3 bases, with 9 bases lying between them. Here the CDR3 reads CASSRDLANEKLFF. The CDR3 DNA is TGTGCCAGCAGCCGGGACCTAGCTAATGAAAAACTGTTTTTT.

This clonotype occurred a few times. V gene TRBV29-1 combines with J gene TRBJ1-1; 7 bases fit TRBD1. The CDR3 extends over 12 amino acids. V was pared by 7 bases and J by 6 bases, with 8 bases of the junction left unmatched. The germline gives CDR1 SQVTM, CDR2 ANQGSEA. The CDR3: CSARQGRAEAFF. Here the CDR3 DNA reads TGCAGCGCACGACAGGGTCGGGCTGAAGCTTTCTTT.

This clonotype was detected ten times or more. The chain recombines TRBV6-5 with TRBJ1-2; D is uncertain. V lost 0 bases, J lost 2 bases, and 7 bases lay in between. Germline lookup yields CDR1 MNHEY and CDR2 SVGAGI. This CDR3 is built from 14 residues. This CDR3 is CASSYSKVNYGYTF. In nucleotides, the CDR3 is TGTGCCAGCAGTTACTCTAAAGTGAACTATGGCTACACCTTC.

This clonotype showed up just a few times. The rearrangement uses TRBV7-2 and TRBJ2-3; the D is unclear. The V gene lost 5 bases and the J gene lost 2 bases, with 11 bases spanning the gap. The CDR3 sequence is 14 residues long. The germline V gene encodes CDR1 SGHTA and CDR2 FQGNSA. The CDR3 protein is CASSLDVVTDTQYF. DNA for the CDR3: TGTGCCAGCAGCCTCGACGTGGTCACAGATACGCAGTATTTT. The full variable domain, its missing parts supplied by reference TRBV7-2 and TRBJ2-3, is GAGVSQSPSNKVTEKGKDVELRCDPISGHTALYWYRQSLGQGLEFLIYFQGNSAPDKSGLPSDRFSAERTGGSVSTLTIQRTQQEDSAVYLCASSLDVVTDTQYFGPGTRLTVL.

The sample holds many counts of this clonotype. The V gene is TRBV11-1, the J gene TRBJ2-1, with D perhaps TRBD2 (5 bases). V was trimmed by 3 bases and J by 6 bases, leaving 6 bases between them. The CDR3 loop spans 12 amino acids. Germline CDR1 SGHAT, CDR2 FQDESV (reference sequence). The DNA of the CDR3 is TGTGCCAGCAGCTTTGCGGGCAATGAGCAGTTCTTC. Encoded protein: CASSFAGNEQFF. The whole variable domain, filled in from reference TRBV11-1 and TRBJ2-1, reads EAEVAQSPRYKITEKSQAVAFWCDPISGHATLYWYRQILGQGPELLVQFQDESVVDDSQLPKDRFSAERLKGVDSTLKIQPAELGDSAMYLCASSFAGNEQFFGPGTRLTVL.

There are many counts of this clonotype. The rearrangement joins TRBV7-2 to TRBJ1-2, with TRBD1 matching over 11 bases. V gave up 5 bases and J gave up 6 bases; unmatched junction bases: 8. There are 15 residues in the CDR3. Germline V gives CDR1 SGHTA, CDR2 FQGNSA. CDR3 nucleotide sequence: TGTGCCAGCAGCGATCCGGGACAGGGGGGAAATGGCTACACCTTC. Protein sequence: CASSDPGQGGNGYTF.

As concerns this clonotype: This clone may be a read error of a much larger clone one base away. The chain recombines TRBV3-1 with TRBJ2-3; no clear D. CDR1 LGHDT and CDR2 YNNKEL come from the germline V gene (reference sequence). Trimming took off 0 bases at V and 6 bases at J, with 19 bases between the two ends. The CDR3 is made up of 17 amino acids. The chain's CDR3 is CASSQEVGTTAADTQYF. CDR3 DNA: TGTGCCAGCAGCCAAGAAGTAGGCACTACCGCGGCCGATACGCAGTATTTT.

This clonotype was counted at least ten times. V usage is TRBV5-6 and J usage is TRBJ2-1, with 8 bases identical to TRBD2. Germline assignment: CDR1 SGHDT and CDR2 YYEEEE. V lost 0 bases to trimming and J lost 7 bases; unmatched junction nucleotides: 3. The CDR3 consists of 14 residues. The CDR3 here is CASSLVRGGNEQFF. The CDR3 bases are TGTGCCAGCAGCTTGGTACGGGGGGGGAATGAGCAGTTCTTC.

The sample holds a few counts of this clonotype. This sequence joins TRBV7-8 and TRBJ1-5; unclear D gene. The CDR3 covers 13 residues. V was shortened by 1 base and J by 6 bases, with 7 bases between the two germline ends. Germline V CDR1 and CDR2: SGHVS, FQNEAQ. This CDR3 reads CASSLGFGQPQHF. In DNA, the CDR3 is TGTGCCAGCAGCTTAGGATTCGGTCAGCCCCAGCATTTT.

This clonotype has a handful of counts. V and J are TRBV4-2 and TRBJ2-1; a weak D match, TRBD2 (5 bases). The V gene's germline CDR1 is LGHNA and CDR2 YNFKEQ. This CDR3 has 15 residues. Trimming left V 0 bases short and J 2 bases short, with 8 bases between. CDR3 nucleotides: TGTGCCAGCAGCCAAGAACCGGGAACCTACAATGAGCAGTTCTTC. Its protein product is CASSQEPGTYNEQFF.

This clonotype was recorded a few times. In DNA, the CDR3 is TGTGCCAGCAGCCAGGAGTCGCGGCGGGGCGCGGGCGGTACGCAGTATTTT. It is translated as CASSQESRRGAGGTQYF. This chain connects TRBV14 to TRBJ2-3, with a weak D call TRBD2 (6 bases). The V and J ends lost 3 bases and 8 bases respectively, with 24 bases between them. The CDR3 extends over 17 amino acids. CDR1 is SGHDN, CDR2 FVKESK, per germline.